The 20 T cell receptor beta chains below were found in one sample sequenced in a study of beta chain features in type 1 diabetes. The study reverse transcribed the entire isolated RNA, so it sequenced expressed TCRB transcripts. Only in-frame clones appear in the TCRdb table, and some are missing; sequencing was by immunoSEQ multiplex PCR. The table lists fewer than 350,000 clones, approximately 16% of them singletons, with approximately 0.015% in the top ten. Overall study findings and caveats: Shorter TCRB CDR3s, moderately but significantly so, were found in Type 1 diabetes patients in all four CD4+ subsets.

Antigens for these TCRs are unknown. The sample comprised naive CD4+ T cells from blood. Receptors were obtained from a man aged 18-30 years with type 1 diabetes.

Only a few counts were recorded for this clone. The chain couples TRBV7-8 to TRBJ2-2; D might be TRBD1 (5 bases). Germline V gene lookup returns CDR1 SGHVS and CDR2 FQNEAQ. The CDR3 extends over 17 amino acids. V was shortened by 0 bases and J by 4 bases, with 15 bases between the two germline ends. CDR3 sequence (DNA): TGTGCCAGCAGCTTAGCGCTAGGATCAGACAGCACCGGGGAGCTGTTTTTT. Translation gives CASSLALGSDSTGELFF. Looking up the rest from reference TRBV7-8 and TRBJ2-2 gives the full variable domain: GAGVSQSPRYKVAKRGQDVALRCDPISGHVSLFWYQQALGQGPEFLTYFQNEAQLDKSGLPSDRFFAERPEGSVSTLKIQRTQQEDSAVYLCASSLALGSDSTGELFFGEGSRLTVL.

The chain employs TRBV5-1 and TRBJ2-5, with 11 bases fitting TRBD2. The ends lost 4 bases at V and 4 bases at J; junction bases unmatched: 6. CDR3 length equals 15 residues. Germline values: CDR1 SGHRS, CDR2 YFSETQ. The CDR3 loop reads CASSPGTSGRETQYF. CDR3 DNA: TGCGCCAGCAGCCCAGGGACTAGCGGCCGAGAGACCCAGTACTTC.

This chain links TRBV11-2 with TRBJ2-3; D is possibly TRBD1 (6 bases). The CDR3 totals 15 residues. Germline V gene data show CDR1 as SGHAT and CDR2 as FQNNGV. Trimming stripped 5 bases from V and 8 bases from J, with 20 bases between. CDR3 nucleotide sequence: TGTGCCAGCAGCCCAACAGGGTATAGACCAACTACGCAGTATTTT. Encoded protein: CASSPTGYRPTTQYF.

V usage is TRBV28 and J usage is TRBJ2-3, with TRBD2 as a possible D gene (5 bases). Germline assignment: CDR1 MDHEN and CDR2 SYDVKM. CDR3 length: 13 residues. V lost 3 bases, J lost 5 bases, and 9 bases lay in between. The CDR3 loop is CASSFGVGDTQYF. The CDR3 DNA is TGTGCCAGCAGTTTCGGGGTGGGAGATACGCAGTATTTT.

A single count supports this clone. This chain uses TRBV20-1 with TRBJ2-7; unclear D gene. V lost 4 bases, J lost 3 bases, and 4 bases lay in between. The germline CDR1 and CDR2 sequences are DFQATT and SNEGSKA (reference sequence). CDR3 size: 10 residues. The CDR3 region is CSAKHYEQYF. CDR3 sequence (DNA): TGCAGTGCTAAACACTACGAGCAGTACTTC.

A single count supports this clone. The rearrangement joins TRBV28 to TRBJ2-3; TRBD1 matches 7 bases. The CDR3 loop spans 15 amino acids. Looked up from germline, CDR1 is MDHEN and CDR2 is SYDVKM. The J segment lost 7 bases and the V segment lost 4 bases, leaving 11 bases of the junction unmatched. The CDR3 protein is CASSSGTENQNTQYF. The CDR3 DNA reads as TGTGCCAGCAGTTCCGGGACAGAGAATCAAAATACGCAGTATTTT.

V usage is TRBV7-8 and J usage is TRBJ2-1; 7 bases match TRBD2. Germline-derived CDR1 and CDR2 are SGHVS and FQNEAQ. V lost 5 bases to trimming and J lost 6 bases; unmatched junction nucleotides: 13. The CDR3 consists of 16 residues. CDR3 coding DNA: TGTGCCAGCAGCCACAAAAAGGGAGGGAGCGGCAATGAGCAGTTCTTC. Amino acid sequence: CASSHKKGGSGNEQFF.

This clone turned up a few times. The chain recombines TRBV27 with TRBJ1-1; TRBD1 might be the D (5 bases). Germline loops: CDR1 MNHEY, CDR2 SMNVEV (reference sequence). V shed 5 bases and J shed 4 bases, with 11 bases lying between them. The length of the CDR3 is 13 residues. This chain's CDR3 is CASSPTGTTEAFF. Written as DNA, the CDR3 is TGTGCCAGCAGTCCTACAGGTACCACTGAAGCTTTCTTT.

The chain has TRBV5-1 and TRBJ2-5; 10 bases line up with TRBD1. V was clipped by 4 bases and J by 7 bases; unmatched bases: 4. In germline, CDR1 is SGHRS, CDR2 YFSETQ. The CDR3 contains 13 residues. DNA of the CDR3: TGCGCCAGCAGCATCGGACAGGGGGGGACCCAGTACTTC. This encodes CASSIGQGGTQYF.

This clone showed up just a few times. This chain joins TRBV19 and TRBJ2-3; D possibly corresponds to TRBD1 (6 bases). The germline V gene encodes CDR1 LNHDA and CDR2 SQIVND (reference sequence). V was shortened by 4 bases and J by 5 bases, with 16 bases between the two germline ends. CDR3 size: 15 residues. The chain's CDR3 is CASSTPGRGGDTQYF. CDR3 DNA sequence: TGTGCCAGTAGTACCCCCGGCAGGGGCGGAGATACGCAGTATTTT.

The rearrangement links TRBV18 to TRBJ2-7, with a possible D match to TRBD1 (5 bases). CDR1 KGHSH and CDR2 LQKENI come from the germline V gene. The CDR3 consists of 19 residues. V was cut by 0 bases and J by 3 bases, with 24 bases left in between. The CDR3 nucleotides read TGTGCCAGCTCACCACCCATCGACAGTTTCACCCCTGGCGGCTACGAGCAGTACTTC. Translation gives CASSPPIDSFTPGGYEQYF. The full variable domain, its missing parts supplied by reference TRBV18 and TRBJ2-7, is NAGVMQNPRHLVRRRGQEARLRCSPMKGHSHVYWYRQLPEEGLKFMVYLQKENIIDESGMPKERFSAEFPKEGPSILRIQQVVRGDSAAYFCASSPPIDSFTPGGYEQYFGPGTRLTVT.

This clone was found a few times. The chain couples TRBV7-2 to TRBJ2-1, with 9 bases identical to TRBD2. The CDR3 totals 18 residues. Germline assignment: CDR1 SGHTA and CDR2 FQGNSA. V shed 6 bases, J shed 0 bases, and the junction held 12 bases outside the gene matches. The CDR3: CASRGAGGFQSSYNEQFF. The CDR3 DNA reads TGTGCCAGCAGGGGGGCGGGAGGGTTTCAAAGCTCCTACAATGAGCAGTTCTTC. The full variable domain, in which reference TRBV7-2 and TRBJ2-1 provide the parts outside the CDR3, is GAGVSQSPSNKVTEKGKDVELRCDPISGHTALYWYRQSLGQGLEFLIYFQGNSAPDKSGLPSDRFSAERTGGSVSTLTIQRTQQEDSAVYLCASRGAGGFQSSYNEQFFGPGTRLTVL.

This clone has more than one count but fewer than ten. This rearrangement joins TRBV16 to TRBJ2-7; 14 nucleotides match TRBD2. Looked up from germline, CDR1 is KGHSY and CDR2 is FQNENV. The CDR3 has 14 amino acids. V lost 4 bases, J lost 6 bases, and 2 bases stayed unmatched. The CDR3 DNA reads TGTGCCAGCAGCCGCGGGACTAGCGGGAGCGAGCAGTACTTC. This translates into CASSRGTSGSEQYF.

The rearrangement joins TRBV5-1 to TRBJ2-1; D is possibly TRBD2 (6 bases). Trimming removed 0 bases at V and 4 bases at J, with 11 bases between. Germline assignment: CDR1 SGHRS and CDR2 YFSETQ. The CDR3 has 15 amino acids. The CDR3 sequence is CASSLGASVYNEQFF. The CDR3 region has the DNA TGCGCCAGCAGCTTGGGGGCTAGCGTGTACAATGAGCAGTTCTTC.

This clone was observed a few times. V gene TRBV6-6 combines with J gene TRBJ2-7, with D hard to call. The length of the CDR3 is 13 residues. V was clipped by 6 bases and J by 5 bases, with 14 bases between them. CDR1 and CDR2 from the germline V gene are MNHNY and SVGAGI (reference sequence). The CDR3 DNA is TGTGCCAGCAGCCGGCGGCCCGAGGACGAGCAGTACTTC. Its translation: CASSRRPEDEQYF.

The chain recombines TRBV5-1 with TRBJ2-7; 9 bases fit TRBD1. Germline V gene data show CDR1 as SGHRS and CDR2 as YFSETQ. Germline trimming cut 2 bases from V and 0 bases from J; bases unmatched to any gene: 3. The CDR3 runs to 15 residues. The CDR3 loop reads CASSFGTGSSYEQYF. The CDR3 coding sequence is TGCGCCAGCAGCTTCGGGACAGGGTCCTCCTACGAGCAGTACTTC.

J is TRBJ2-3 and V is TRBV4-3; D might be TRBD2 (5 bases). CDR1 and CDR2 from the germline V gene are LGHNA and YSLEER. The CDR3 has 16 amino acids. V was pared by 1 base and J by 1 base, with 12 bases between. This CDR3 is CASSQGAARGTDTQYF. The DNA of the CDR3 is TGCGCCAGCAGCCAAGGAGCTGCGAGGGGCACAGATACGCAGTATTTT.

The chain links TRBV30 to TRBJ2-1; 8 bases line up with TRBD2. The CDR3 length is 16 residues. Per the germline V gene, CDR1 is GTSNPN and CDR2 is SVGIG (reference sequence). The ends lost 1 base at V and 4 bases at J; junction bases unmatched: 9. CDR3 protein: CAWSGFLAGKYNEQFF. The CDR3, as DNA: TGTGCCTGGAGTGGGTTTTTAGCGGGAAAATACAATGAGCAGTTCTTC.

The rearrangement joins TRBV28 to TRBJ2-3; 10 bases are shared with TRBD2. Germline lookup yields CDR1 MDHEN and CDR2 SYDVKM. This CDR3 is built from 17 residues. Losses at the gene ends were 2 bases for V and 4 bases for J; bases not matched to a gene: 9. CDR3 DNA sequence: TGTGCCAGCAGTTTACAGTCCCCAGCGGGAGGGTCAGATACGCAGTATTTT. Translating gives CASSLQSPAGGSDTQYF.

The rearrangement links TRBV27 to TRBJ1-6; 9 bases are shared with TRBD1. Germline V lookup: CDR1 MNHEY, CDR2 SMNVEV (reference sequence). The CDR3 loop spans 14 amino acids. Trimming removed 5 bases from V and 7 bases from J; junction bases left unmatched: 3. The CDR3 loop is CASSPGTGNSPLHF. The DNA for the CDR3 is TGTGCCAGCAGTCCGGGGACAGGGAATTCACCCCTCCACTTT.